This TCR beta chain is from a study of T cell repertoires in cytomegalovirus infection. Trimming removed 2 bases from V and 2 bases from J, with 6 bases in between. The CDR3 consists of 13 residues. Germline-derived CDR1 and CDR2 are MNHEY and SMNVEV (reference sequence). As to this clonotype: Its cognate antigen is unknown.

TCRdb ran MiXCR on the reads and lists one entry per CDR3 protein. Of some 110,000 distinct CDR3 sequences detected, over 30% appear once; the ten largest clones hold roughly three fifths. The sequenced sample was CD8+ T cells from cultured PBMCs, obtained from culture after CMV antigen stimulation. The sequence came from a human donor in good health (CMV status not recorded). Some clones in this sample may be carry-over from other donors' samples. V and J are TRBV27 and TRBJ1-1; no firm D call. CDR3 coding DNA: TGTGCCAGCAGTTTAAACGTAAACACTGAAGCTTTCTTT. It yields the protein CASSLNVNTEAFF.